This is a list of T cell receptor beta chains from one sample in a study of OX40 agonist ivuxolimab in advanced cancers. The repertoire was sequenced with immunoSEQ multiplex PCR; TCRdb's copy has only in-frame clones and lacks some. The sample contains some 58,000 clones, roughly nine tenths of which appear only once. Sample: CD4+ or CD8+ T cells sorted from blood, taken in a trial of the OX40 agonist ivuxolimab. Receptors were obtained from an adult with an advanced solid tumor such as melanoma, head and neck, liver or kidney cancer. Each CDR3 is given with its conserved first and last residue. A D gene is named only where the DNA matches it firmly. The size of a clone is reported for some rows only, either as once, few or many, or as a class for expanded clones.

CDR3 protein: CASSSRGRTIGGYTF; CDR3 DNA: TGTGCCAGCAGTTCCCGGGGGCGCACCATAGGTGGCTACACCTTC; D gene: -; V gene: TRBV28; clone size: -; J gene: TRBJ1-2
CDR3 protein: CASSQSPQRALGEAFF; CDR3 DNA: TGCGCCAGCAGCCAATCGCCACAGAGAGCGTTGGGTGAAGCTTTCTTT; D gene: -; V gene: TRBV4-3; clone size: -; J gene: TRBJ1-1
CDR3 protein: CASSLARQETQYF; CDR3 DNA: TGTGCCAGCAGCTTAGCCAGACAAGAGACCCAGTACTTC; D gene: -; V gene: TRBV7-6; clone size: -; J gene: TRBJ2-5
CDR3 protein: CASSLLGGANNEQFF; CDR3 DNA: TGTGCCAGCAGCTTACTCGGGGGGGCCAACAATGAGCAGTTCTTC; D gene: TRBD2; V gene: TRBV7-2; clone size: -; J gene: TRBJ2-1
CDR3 protein: CASSPTGLADQETQYF; CDR3 DNA: TGTGCCAGTAGTCCTACGGGACTAGCGGACCAAGAGACCCAGTACTTC; D gene: TRBD2; V gene: TRBV11-1; clone size: -; J gene: TRBJ2-5
CDR3 protein: CASSEEEGGWNEQFF; CDR3 DNA: TGTGCCAGCAGTGAAGAGGAAGGGGGCTGGAATGAGCAGTTCTTC; D gene: TRBD1; V gene: TRBV2; clone size: -; J gene: TRBJ2-1
CDR3 protein: CASSYTRSGGNEQFF; CDR3 DNA: TGTGCCAGCAGCTACACCCGATCTGGGGGCAATGAGCAGTTCTTC; D gene: -; V gene: TRBV28; clone size: -; J gene: TRBJ2-1
CDR3 protein: CASSAKLGQVFDEQFF; CDR3 DNA: TGTGCCAGCAGCGCAAAACTAGGGCAGGTTTTTGATGAGCAGTTCTTC; D gene: -; V gene: TRBV9; clone size: -; J gene: TRBJ2-1
CDR3 protein: CASSSTGLGNQPQHF; CDR3 DNA: TGTGCCAGCAGTTCCACAGGTCTCGGCAATCAGCCCCAGCATTTT; D gene: -; V gene: TRBV28; clone size: -; J gene: TRBJ1-5
CDR3 protein: CASRKQGAPSGYTF; CDR3 DNA: TGTGCCAGCAGGAAACAGGGGGCGCCTAGTGGCTACACCTTC; D gene: TRBD1; V gene: TRBV27; clone size: -; J gene: TRBJ1-2
CDR3 protein: CASSLGGQAEYEQYF; CDR3 DNA: TGTGCCAGCAGCTTGGGGGGACAGGCGGAGTACGAGCAGTACTTC; D gene: TRBD1; V gene: TRBV5-4; clone size: once; J gene: TRBJ2-7
CDR3 protein: CASSYGGAGETQYF; CDR3 DNA: TGCGCCAGCAGTTACGGGGGGGCCGGAGAGACCCAGTACTTC; D gene: TRBD2; V gene: TRBV10-2; clone size: once; J gene: TRBJ2-5
CDR3 protein: CASSLGPRADTQYF; CDR3 DNA: TGCGCCAGCAGTCTTGGGCCTAGGGCAGATACGCAGTATTTT; D gene: -; V gene: TRBV5-1; clone size: -; J gene: TRBJ2-3
CDR3 protein: CASTLRRGRPDYGYTF; CDR3 DNA: TGTGCCAGTACCCTGAGGAGGGGGCGCCCGGACTATGGCTACACCTTC; D gene: TRBD1; V gene: TRBV19; clone size: -; J gene: TRBJ1-2
CDR3 protein: CASSPSRADEKLFF; CDR3 DNA: TGTGCCAGCAGCCCCAGCAGGGCAGATGAAAAACTGTTTTTT; D gene: -; V gene: TRBV11-2; clone size: -; J gene: TRBJ1-4
CDR3 protein: CASSPINLGNTIYF; CDR3 DNA: TGTGCCAGCAGCCCCATAAATCTCGGAAACACCATATATTTT; D gene: -; V gene: TRBV11-2; clone size: once; J gene: TRBJ1-3
CDR3 protein: CASSYSGGGGEQFF; CDR3 DNA: TGTGCCAGCAGCTATAGCGGGGGGGGAGGTGAGCAGTTCTTC; D gene: TRBD2; V gene: TRBV5-4; clone size: -; J gene: TRBJ2-1
CDR3 protein: CASSEALRAYSYEQYF; CDR3 DNA: TGTGCCAGCAGTGAAGCGTTGCGGGCTTACTCCTACGAGCAGTACTTC; D gene: -; V gene: TRBV6-1; clone size: -; J gene: TRBJ2-7
CDR3 protein: CSASRNTEAFF; CDR3 DNA: TGCAGTGCTAGTCGAAACACTGAAGCTTTCTTT; D gene: -; V gene: TRBV20-1; clone size: few; J gene: TRBJ1-1
CDR3 protein: CASSGLLPSTDTQYF; CDR3 DNA: TGTGCCAGCAGTGGATTACTTCCTAGCACAGATACGCAGTATTTT; D gene: -; V gene: TRBV6-1; clone size: -; J gene: TRBJ2-3
CDR3 protein: CASSLQRQGAYNEQFF; CDR3 DNA: TGTGCCAGCAGTCTCCAGAGACAGGGGGCCTACAATGAGCAGTTCTTC; D gene: TRBD1; V gene: TRBV27; clone size: -; J gene: TRBJ2-1
CDR3 protein: CASSRDYQNTEAFF; CDR3 DNA: TGTGCCAGCAGTAGGGATTACCAGAACACTGAAGCTTTCTTT; D gene: -; V gene: TRBV7-9; clone size: -; J gene: TRBJ1-1
CDR3 protein: CASSLERHTIYF; CDR3 DNA: TGTGCCAGCAGTTTAGAGAGACACACCATATATTTT; D gene: -; V gene: TRBV28; clone size: -; J gene: TRBJ1-3
CDR3 protein: CASSYGGNYGYTF; CDR3 DNA: TGTGCCAGCAGTTACGGGGGTAACTATGGCTACACCTTC; D gene: -; V gene: TRBV28; clone size: -; J gene: TRBJ1-2
CDR3 protein: CASSEAVIYGYTF; CDR3 DNA: TGTGCCAGCAGTGAAGCTGTGATCTATGGCTACACCTTC; D gene: -; V gene: TRBV6-1; clone size: -; J gene: TRBJ1-2
CDR3 protein: CASSYGRFGEKLFF; CDR3 DNA: TGTGCCAGCAGTTACGGAAGATTTGGGGAAAAACTGTTTTTT; D gene: -; V gene: TRBV6-5; clone size: -; J gene: TRBJ1-4
CDR3 protein: CAWSTGNSGNTIYF; CDR3 DNA: TGTGCCTGGAGTACAGGAAACTCTGGAAACACCATATATTTT; D gene: -; V gene: TRBV30; clone size: -; J gene: TRBJ1-3
CDR3 protein: CASSPIAAQETQYF; CDR3 DNA: TGTGCCAGCAGCCCTATAGCGGCGCAAGAGACCCAGTACTTC; D gene: -; V gene: TRBV2; clone size: -; J gene: TRBJ2-5
CDR3 protein: CATSSDRGFGETQYF; CDR3 DNA: TGTGCCACCAGCAGCGACAGGGGGTTCGGTGAGACCCAGTACTTC; D gene: TRBD1; V gene: TRBV15; clone size: -; J gene: TRBJ2-5
CDR3 protein: CASSLRGENIQYF; CDR3 DNA: TGCGCCAGCAGCTTGAGGGGGGAAAACATTCAGTACTTC; D gene: -; V gene: TRBV5-1; clone size: -; J gene: TRBJ2-4
CDR3 protein: CASSTLGLNTGELFF; CDR3 DNA: TGCGCCAGCAGCACTCTAGGATTAAACACCGGGGAGCTGTTTTTT; D gene: -; V gene: TRBV5-1; clone size: -; J gene: TRBJ2-2
CDR3 protein: CASSYSGVTEAFF; CDR3 DNA: TGTGCCAGCAGTTACTCAGGGGTCACTGAAGCTTTCTTT; D gene: -; V gene: TRBV6-5; clone size: -; J gene: TRBJ1-1
CDR3 protein: CASCPSGTYEQYF; CDR3 DNA: TGTGCCAGCTGTCCTAGCGGGACCTACGAGCAGTACTTC; D gene: TRBD2; V gene: TRBV6-1; clone size: -; J gene: TRBJ2-7
CDR3 protein: CASSEADFSGNTIYF; CDR3 DNA: TGTGCCAGCAGTGAAGCAGATTTCTCTGGAAACACCATATATTTT; D gene: -; V gene: TRBV2; clone size: -; J gene: TRBJ1-3
CDR3 protein: CASSRGNFNDEQFF; CDR3 DNA: TGCGCCAGCAGCAGAGGAAATTTCAACGATGAGCAGTTCTTC; D gene: -; V gene: TRBV5-1; clone size: -; J gene: TRBJ2-1
CDR3 protein: CASRRTGGYGYTF; CDR3 DNA: TGTGCCAGTAGAAGGACAGGGGGGTATGGCTACACCTTC; D gene: TRBD1; V gene: TRBV19; clone size: -; J gene: TRBJ1-2
CDR3 protein: CASSRIGHFGYTF; CDR3 DNA: TGTGCCAGCAGTCGAATTGGACACTTCGGCTACACCTTC; D gene: -; V gene: TRBV27; clone size: -; J gene: TRBJ1-2
CDR3 protein: CASSLMGSGNQETQYF; CDR3 DNA: TGTGCCAGCAGCTTAATGGGTAGCGGGAACCAAGAGACCCAGTACTTC; D gene: TRBD2; V gene: TRBV7-2; clone size: -; J gene: TRBJ2-5
CDR3 protein: CASSIQTGGLGAFF; CDR3 DNA: TGTGCCAGTAGTATCCAGACCGGGGGGTTGGGGGCTTTCTTT; D gene: -; V gene: TRBV19; clone size: -; J gene: TRBJ1-1
CDR3 protein: CASRRTGGNEQFF; CDR3 DNA: TGTGCCAGCCGACGGACAGGGGGCAATGAGCAGTTCTTC; D gene: TRBD1; V gene: TRBV27; clone size: -; J gene: TRBJ2-1
CDR3 protein: CASSAPGYYGYTF; CDR3 DNA: TGTGCCAGCAGTGCCCCCGGTTATTATGGCTACACCTTC; D gene: -; V gene: TRBV6-5; clone size: -; J gene: TRBJ1-2
CDR3 protein: CASSLLSGAPDTQYF; CDR3 DNA: TGCGCCAGCAGCTTGCTCTCGGGAGCACCAGATACGCAGTATTTT; D gene: -; V gene: TRBV5-1; clone size: -; J gene: TRBJ2-3
CDR3 protein: CASSSGTGVETQYF; CDR3 DNA: TGTGCCAGCAGCTCCGGGACAGGGGTAGAGACCCAGTACTTC; D gene: TRBD1; V gene: TRBV5-4; clone size: -; J gene: TRBJ2-5